This T cell receptor (beta chain) is from a study of cytomegalovirus exposure and HLA in healthy donors (dated by TCRdb to the late 2010s). Broadly, across the study: In an earlier analysis of about 560 of the donors, less than 350 Gb of sequence data and 117 million unique TCR beta sequences from roughly 190 million T cells were reported. Roughly 290 gigabases of sequencing data and 91 million or so unique TCR sequences made up an early release that covered roughly 670 HLA-typed donors. Of the approximately 400 genotyped donors, more than 75% were placed in the genetic ancestry cluster associated with self-reported Caucasian donors. The study aimed to test whether cataloging public T cell receptors could reveal signatures of past pathogen exposure. The study profiled the T cell repertoires of some 610 subjects by immunosequencing and related them to cytomegalovirus serostatus. A separate validation cohort of roughly 130 different subjects was used in addition to the 666-subject first cohort. To predict cytomegalovirus infection status, the study brought together high-throughput TCR immunosequencing, statistical association of individual TCRs with disease status, and machine learning. A later analysis re-examined previously published TCR beta repertoires from 500 to 700 donors and added high-resolution HLA genotyping to investigate patterns of TCR occurrence. In the later analysis, no new phenotypic data were used to find candidate immune exposures; instead, reliance was placed on TCR beta sequences and their occurrence across donors. In an earlier analysis of 587 of the donors, high-throughput TCR beta sequencing was used to judge whether each TCR beta V gene segment behaved as functional or pseudogenic. Donor age, sex, ethnicity and CMV serostatus were compiled alongside the repertoire data. A later genetic analysis took genome-wide SNP genotypes for 398 of the 666 donors and used that subset as a discovery cohort. All discovery cohort repertoires had been generated on a single sequencing platform. HLA typing covered class I and class II loci at four-digit resolution. Typing coverage differed by locus: A, B, C, DRB1 and DQB1 were typed in about 629-640 donors, DQA1 in about 510, DPA1 in nearly 610, and DPB1 in roughly 470. Because of strong linkage in the cohort, roughly five DR-DQ haplotypes were treated as single units for association and clustering. Among almost 400 genotyped donors of the cohort, an average of about 240,000 unique TCR beta nucleotide sequences were sequenced per donor, roughly 20% of them non-productive.

V drops 5 bases and J drops 6 bases, leaving 14 bases in between. Measured from the cysteine to the phenylalanine, the CDR3 is 14 residues long. Only the CDR3 portion is preserved as DNA: 42 bases, with reading frame beginning at the first base. Via the germline V gene, CDR1 is SGHNT and CDR2 YENEEA. Library preparation was by the immunoSEQ multiplex PCR assay. For the multiplex PCR, a mixture combining 60 forward primers for TCR Vbeta segments and 13 reverse primers for TCR Jbeta segments was used. A multiplex PCR assay on genomic DNA amplified the CDR3 region of rearranged TCR beta genes. On the Illumina HiSeq System, the amplified TCR beta libraries were sequenced as 87-base-pair reads. The authors' analysis ran thus. A later analysis counted about 76 million unique TCR beta chains across the 550 to 800 repertoires, and some 11 million of these chains were shared by at least two donors. Raw reads were error-corrected and collapsed into unique sequences with a nearest-neighbor algorithm that merged closely related sequences to remove PCR and sequencing errors. V, D and J gene segments were assigned by aligning CDR3 sequences to IMGT reference sequences. For a sequence to be retained, a match of at least six nucleotides to both a V gene segment and a J gene segment was required. A rearrangement counted as productive if the CDR3 had no stop codons and remained in frame with V and J, and every other rearrangement counted as non-productive. Following IMGT convention, CDR3 was defined as the stretch from the second conserved V-encoded cysteine to the conserved J-encoded phenylalanine. The earlier analysis of 587 of the donors excluded any sequence lacking an unambiguous match to a single V gene segment. In an earlier analysis of 450 to 700 of the donors, V segments were called functional above 56.7% productive rearrangements and were called segregating when the between-donor standard deviation exceeded 5%. To diagnose cytomegalovirus status from the catalog of TCR beta chain sequences, a statistical classification framework was built. V and J gene assignment, in a later analysis, came from comparing TCR nucleotide sequences with IMGT/GENE-DB human TR gene sequences. The TCRdist pipeline was used in a later analysis to assign CDR3 sequences and most-parsimonious VDJ recombination scenarios. In a later analysis, each TCR beta chain was defined by its CDR3 amino acid sequence together with its V-gene family, and reads lacking a unique V-gene family were excluded. As a way to deal with suspected cross-contamination and a sequencing artifact, a later analysis dropped roughly 620 nucleotide sequences that were highly shared and had low generation probability. For each public chain, a later analysis derived a clonal expansion index from normalized ranks of inferred template counts within each repertoire. Generation probabilities in a later analysis came from a VDJ recombination model fitted to out-of-frame rearrangements, and those results were checked against IGoR. In a later analysis, hypergeometric tests were used to score TCR-TCR, TCR-HLA and TCR-CMV co-occurrence, with a repertoire-size bias correction applied to TCR pairs. To estimate false discovery rates, a later analysis permuted the HLA or CMV assignments 20 times. In a later analysis, co-occurring TCRs were grouped using DBSCAN, and TCRdist sequence similarity was added for clustering within HLA-allele-positive subsets. Repertoires with fewer than 30,000 or more than 120,000 public chains were left out of co-occurrence clustering, as were about 5 repertoires with anomalous nucleotide sharing. Not all clones reach the TCRdb copy of this immuneACCESS table, which keeps in-frame sequences only. Checked studies attribute under half of the gap to unresolved V genes and leave the rest unexplained. V and J calls and clone size follow that table, whereas D and trimming were derived from the DNA. The table held for this sample gives about 140,000 clones. Together, the top ten hold 2% to 3% of the sample.

The paper as a whole reports these results and caveats: A group of highly shared sequence variants was considered likely to be a technical artifact of the sequencing pipeline. Most TCR sequences were observed very rarely across donors, whereas some public TCRs were present in many individuals. When HLA alleles, especially DR and DQ, strongly co-occurred, attributing TCR associations to individual alleles was difficult. Presence/absence analyses assumed roughly uniform sequencing depth across donors, an assumption that may not hold. A later genetic analysis reported fewer N-insertions in productive TCRs among donors in an Asian-associated ancestry cluster than the roughly 690-donor mean. Because HLA typing was missing for some donors at each locus, association tests included only the typed subset. In both the original and validation cohorts, the classifier was reported to diagnose cytomegalovirus status with high specificity and sensitivity. Approximately 16 rarely observed V segments, including chromosome 9 orphons, were excluded from the earlier analysis of approximately 500 of the donors because counts were too low. An earlier analysis of approximately 600 of the donors showed that most TCR beta V segments appeared in productive rearrangements either about 87% or about 30% of the time, which broadly matched IMGT annotations. In a later analysis, about 16,000 TCR beta sequences were associated with specific HLA alleles at a false discovery rate of 0.05. In a later genetic analysis, a missense DCLRE1C variant was associated with V-gene and J-gene trimming of TCR beta chains, and the association was replicated in an independent cohort. A further reported finding was that TCR beta sequences accurately predicted the HLA-A and HLA-B alleles for most subjects in the first cohort. The only immune exposure information available for the cohort was CMV serostatus. Linkage disequilibrium might explain the correlated functional status among segregating V segments, but an unknown experimental factor could not be excluded. The authors suggested that the approach could potentially be generalized to other disease states and immunological phenotypes. A later analysis reported that several top co-occurrence clusters appeared linked to parvovirus B19, influenza, CMV and Epstein-Barr virus. In vitro tests confirmed that a few of the cytomegalovirus-associated TCR beta chains recognize cytomegalovirus antigens. In a later analysis, the rate of TCR association differed among HLA loci, with DRB1 alleles having the most associated TCRs and HLA-C alleles having the fewest. In a later analysis, most CMV-associated TCR beta chains were found to appear HLA-restricted, with HLA associations seemingly driven largely by CMV exposure. Only TCR beta chains were sequenced in this cohort, and the absence of alpha or paired-chain data limited detectable features. Because the 87-base-pair reads could not distinguish some IMGT-functional V segments, including TRBV6-2 and TRBV6-3, those segments were excluded. In a later analysis, HLA-associated TCR beta chains showed more clonal expansion and lower generation probabilities than non-associated chains that were equally common. The study listed 150 to 200 TCR beta chains as associated with cytomegalovirus.

The cohort comprised under 700 healthy bone marrow donors. Cohort members were all nominally healthy when sampled, although unrecorded immune exposures were likely present. The donor tested CMV seronegative, placing the donor among the 350 to 400 seronegative members of the cohort. A peripheral blood sample was provided by each donor, and peripheral blood mononuclear cells were used for TCR beta sequencing. The Qiagen DNeasy Blood Extraction Kit was used to extract genomic DNA from the blood cell samples. Points on this clone: This clone's antigen is unknown.

The V and J genes are TRBV11-3 and TRBJ2-1; a tentative D match to TRBD2 spans 6 bases. The sequenced material came from PBMCs. The sequence was obtained from a man aged 40-49 years in good health and CMV-seronegative. The CDR3 corresponds to CASSRGGKINEQFF. The DNA is TGTGCCAGCAGCCGTGGGGGGAAGATCAATGAGCAGTTCTTC.